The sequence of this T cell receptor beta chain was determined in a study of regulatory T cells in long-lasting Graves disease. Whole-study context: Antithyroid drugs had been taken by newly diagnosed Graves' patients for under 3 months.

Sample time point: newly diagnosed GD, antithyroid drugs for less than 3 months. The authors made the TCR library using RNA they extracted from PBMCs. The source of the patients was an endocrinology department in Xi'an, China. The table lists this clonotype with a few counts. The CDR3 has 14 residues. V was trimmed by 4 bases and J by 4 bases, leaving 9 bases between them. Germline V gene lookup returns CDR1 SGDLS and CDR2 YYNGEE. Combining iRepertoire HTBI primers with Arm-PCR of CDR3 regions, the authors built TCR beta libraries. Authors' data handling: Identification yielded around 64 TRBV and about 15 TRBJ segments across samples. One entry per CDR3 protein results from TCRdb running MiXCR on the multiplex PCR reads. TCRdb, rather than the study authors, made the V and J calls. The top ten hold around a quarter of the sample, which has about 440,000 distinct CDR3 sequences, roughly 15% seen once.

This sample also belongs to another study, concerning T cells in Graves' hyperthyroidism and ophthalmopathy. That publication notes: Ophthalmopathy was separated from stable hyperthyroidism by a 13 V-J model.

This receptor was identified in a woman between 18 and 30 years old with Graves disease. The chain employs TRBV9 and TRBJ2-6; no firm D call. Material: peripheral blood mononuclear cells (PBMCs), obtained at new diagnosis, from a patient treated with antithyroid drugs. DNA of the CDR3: TGTGCCAGCAGCCTTGAACTAGGGGCCAACGTCCTGACTTTC. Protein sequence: CASSLELGANVLTF.